These T cell receptor beta chains were read from a single sample in a study of brain T cells in children with intractable seizures. The assay was immunoSEQ multiplex PCR, and TCRdb's table has in-frame clones only and misses some. The top ten clones hold approximately 1.5% of a sample with around 70,000 clones, under 95% of them seen once. The material was peripheral blood, obtained at surgery. The receptors come from a boy in the first two years of life with tuberous sclerosis and intractable seizures. Both conserved end residues are part of each CDR3. The D gene is left open where the match is weak. Part of the rows lack a size; the others show once, few, many or a class for expanded clones.

abundance | j_gene | v_gene | d_gene | CDR3aa | CDR3nt
. | TRBJ1-1 | TRBV25-1 | TRBD1 | CASRGTGGTEAFF | TGTGCCAGCAGGGGGACAGGGGGTACTGAAGCTTTCTTT
. | TRBJ1-5 | TRBV27 | TRBD1 | CASSPTPRGQWVGNQPQHF | TGTGCCAGCAGTCCTACCCCCAGGGGGCAGTGGGTAGGTAATCAGCCCCAGCATTTT
once | TRBJ2-1 | TRBV5-1 | . | CASSFLNQAYNEQFF | TGCGCCAGCAGCTTTTTAAACCAGGCATACAATGAGCAGTTCTTC
. | TRBJ2-7 | TRBV30 | . | CAWSVGGGGSYEQYF | TGTGCCTGGAGTGTAGGCGGCGGTGGCTCCTACGAGCAGTACTTC
. | TRBJ2-7 | TRBV19 | TRBD2 | CASSAPSGETYEQYF | TGTGCCAGTAGTGCCCCTAGCGGGGAGACCTACGAGCAGTACTTC
. | TRBJ2-3 | TRBV18 | . | CASSPPSGAVADTQYF | TGTGCCAGCTCACCACCCTCGGGGGCGGTTGCAGATACGCAGTATTTT
. | TRBJ1-2 | TRBV7-2 | . | CASSSFAGVDGYTF | TGTGCCAGCAGCTCGTTTGCAGGGGTAGATGGCTACACCTTC
. | TRBJ2-7 | TRBV18 | . | CASSPRDGTPYEQYF | TGTGCCAGCTCACCACGAGACGGGACCCCCTACGAGCAGTACTTC
. | TRBJ1-1 | TRBV6-5 | . | CASSYRPGFGEAFF | TGTGCCAGCAGTTACCGCCCAGGGTTCGGTGAAGCTTTCTTT
once | TRBJ2-7 | TRBV6-5 | TRBD2 | CASSYRGLAASYEQYF | TGTGCCAGCAGTTACCGCGGACTAGCGGCCTCCTACGAGCAGTACTTC
. | TRBJ2-6 | TRBV9 | . | CASSAPIGFSGANVLTF | TGTGCCAGCAGCGCACCTATTGGCTTTTCCGGGGCCAACGTCCTGACTTTC
once | TRBJ1-1 | TRBV6-5 | TRBD1 | CASSYQDRVDTEAFF | TGTGCCAGCAGTTACCAGGACAGGGTCGACACTGAAGCTTTCTTT
once | TRBJ1-5 | TRBV24-1 | . | CATSDLEVTDQPQHF | TGTGCCACCAGTGATTTGGAGGTGACGGATCAGCCCCAGCATTTT
. | TRBJ2-5 | TRBV11-2 | . | CASSFHSVETQYF | TGTGCCAGCAGCTTTCATAGCGTAGAGACCCAGTACTTC
. | TRBJ1-1 | TRBV7-8 | . | CASSPDVMGNTEAFF | TGTGCCAGCAGCCCCGATGTGATGGGAAACACTGAAGCTTTCTTT
. | TRBJ1-1 | TRBV9 | TRBD1 | CASSVGQGGVAFF | TGTGCCAGCAGCGTTGGGCAGGGGGGAGTAGCTTTCTTT
. | TRBJ2-1 | TRBV18 | TRBD2 | CASSQTSGGFDTQFF | TGTGCCAGCTCACAGACTAGCGGGGGGTTTGATACGCAGTTCTTC
. | TRBJ2-7 | TRBV5-1 | . | CASSFRLANEQYF | TGCGCCAGCAGCTTTAGGCTAGCCAACGAGCAGTACTTC
. | TRBJ2-5 | TRBV7-2 | . | CASSGTSRGHETQYF | TGTGCCAGCAGCGGAACTAGTCGCGGCCACGAGACCCAGTACTTC
. | TRBJ2-1 | TRBV6-1 | . | CASSENAGNEQFF | TGTGCCAGCAGTGAAAATGCAGGGAATGAGCAGTTCTTC
. | TRBJ1-6 | TRBV15 | TRBD1 | CATSIETGDSPLHF | TGTGCCACCAGCATAGAGACAGGGGATTCACCCCTCCACTTT
once | TRBJ2-5 | TRBV11-2 | TRBD2 | CALSGSGETQYF | TGTGCTCTTAGCGGGAGTGGGGAGACCCAGTACTTC
once | TRBJ2-3 | TRBV19 | TRBD2 | CASSVYSGLATEADTQYF | TGTGCCAGTAGCGTTTATTCGGGACTAGCGACAGAAGCAGATACGCAGTATTTT
once | TRBJ2-7 | TRBV19 | . | CASSMTPVAGASGEQYF | TGTGCCAGTAGTATGACCCCCGTGGCAGGGGCCTCGGGCGAGCAGTACTTC
. | TRBJ2-1 | TRBV5-4 | TRBD2 | CASSLDSSGYNEQFF | TGTGCCAGCAGCTTGGATTCTAGCGGATACAATGAGCAGTTCTTC
. | TRBJ1-2 | TRBV11-2 | . | CASSSSGRYGYTF | TGTGCCAGCAGCTCCTCAGGGCGCTATGGCTACACCTTC
. | TRBJ1-5 | TRBV28 | TRBD1 | CASSYIRQGPSNQPQHF | TGTGCCAGCAGCTACATTAGACAGGGGCCTAGCAATCAGCCCCAGCATTTT
. | TRBJ2-7 | TRBV3-1/TRBV3-2 | TRBD2 | CASSQEATSGRMSYEQYF | TGTGCCAGCAGCCAAGAAGCTACTAGCGGGAGAATGTCCTACGAGCAGTACTTC
. | TRBJ2-5 | TRBV20-1 | TRBD2 | CSASPWGGGSQETQYF | TGCAGTGCTAGTCCCTGGGGCGGGGGGAGCCAAGAGACCCAGTACTTC
once | TRBJ2-1 | TRBV29-1 | TRBD2 | CSVRAGVEQFF | TGCAGCGTGCGAGCGGGAGTGGAGCAGTTCTTC
once | TRBJ1-6 | TRBV13 | . | CASSLSREGDSPLHF | TGTGCCAGCAGCTTATCCAGGGAGGGTGATTCACCCCTCCACTTT
. | TRBJ2-5 | TRBV6-5 | . | CASLGRGQETQYF | TGTGCCAGCCTGGGACGGGGTCAAGAGACCCAGTACTTC
. | TRBJ1-5 | TRBV19 | TRBD1 | CASSIRDRGRYQPQHF | TGTGCCAGTAGTATACGGGACAGGGGAAGGTATCAGCCCCAGCATTTT
. | TRBJ2-1 | TRBV4-2 | . | CASSQDREGARNEQFF | TGTGCCAGCAGCCAAGATCGGGAGGGGGCGCGGAATGAGCAGTTCTTC
. | TRBJ1-1 | TRBV7-8 | . | CASSYRTVNTEAFF | TGTGCCAGCAGCTATCGGACGGTAAACACTGAAGCTTTCTTT